This T cell receptor beta chain derives from a study of blood T cell repertoires in COVID-19. Study context: The United States, Italy and Spain supplied acute and convalescent COVID-19 samples. PBMCs, B-cell-depleted T cells, or T cells provided the cDNA or gDNA that made up the material.

Original processing methods: Using reference gene primer amplification, nucleated cell counts were estimated. Profiled with immunoSEQ multiplex PCR; TCRdb holds only in-frame clones, not every one. That table is the source of V, J and clone size, and D and trimming were worked out from the DNA. Of fewer than 300,000 clones in the sample, 70% to 90% were seen once. V shed 6 bases and J shed 7 bases, with 6 bases lying between them. This CDR3 region has 11 residues. This chain joins TRBV12-3 or TRBV12-4 and TRBJ2-2; D is undetermined. Sequencing was done on a sample of peripheral blood. The TCR originated in a middle-aged woman who had recovered from COVID-19. The CDR3 DNA reads as TGTGCCAGCAGGGCTAGCGGGGAGCTGTTTTTT. It codes for CASRASGELFF.